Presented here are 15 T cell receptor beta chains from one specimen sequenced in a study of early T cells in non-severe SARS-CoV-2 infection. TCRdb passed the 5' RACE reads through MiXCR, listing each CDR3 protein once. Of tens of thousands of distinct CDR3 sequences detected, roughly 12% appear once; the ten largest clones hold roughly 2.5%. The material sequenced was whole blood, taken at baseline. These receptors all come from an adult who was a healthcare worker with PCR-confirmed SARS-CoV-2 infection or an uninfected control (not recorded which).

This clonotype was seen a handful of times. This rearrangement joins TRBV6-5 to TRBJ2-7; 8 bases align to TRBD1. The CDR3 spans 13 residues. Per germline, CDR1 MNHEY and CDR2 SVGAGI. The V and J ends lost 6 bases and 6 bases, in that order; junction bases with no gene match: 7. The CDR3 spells CASRRSGGGEQYF. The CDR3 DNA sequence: TGTGCCAGCAGAAGATCAGGGGGCGGCGAGCAGTACTTC.

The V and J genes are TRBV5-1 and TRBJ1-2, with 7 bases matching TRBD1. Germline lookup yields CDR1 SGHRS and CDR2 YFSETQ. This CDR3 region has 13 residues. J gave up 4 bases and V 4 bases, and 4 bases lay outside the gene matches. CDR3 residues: CASSRDSIYGYTF. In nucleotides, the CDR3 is TGCGCCAGCAGCCGGGACAGCATCTATGGCTACACCTTC.

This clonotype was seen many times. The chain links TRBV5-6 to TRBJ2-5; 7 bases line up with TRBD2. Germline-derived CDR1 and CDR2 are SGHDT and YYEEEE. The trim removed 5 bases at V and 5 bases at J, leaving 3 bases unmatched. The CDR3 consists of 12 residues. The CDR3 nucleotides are TGTGCCAGCAGTCGGGAGGTGGAGACCCAGTACTTC. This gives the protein CASSREVETQYF.

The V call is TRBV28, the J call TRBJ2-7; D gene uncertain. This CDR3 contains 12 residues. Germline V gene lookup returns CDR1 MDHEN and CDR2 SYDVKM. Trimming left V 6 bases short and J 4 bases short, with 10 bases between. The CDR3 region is CASSPVGYEQYF. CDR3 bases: TGTGCCAGCAGCCCAGTTGGATACGAGCAGTACTTC.

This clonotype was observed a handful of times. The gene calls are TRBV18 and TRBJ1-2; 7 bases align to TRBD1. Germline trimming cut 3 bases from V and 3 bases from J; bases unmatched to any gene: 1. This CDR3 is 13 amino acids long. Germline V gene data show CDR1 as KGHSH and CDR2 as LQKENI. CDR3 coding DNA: TGTGCCAGCTCACCCGACAGGGACTATGGCTACACCTTC. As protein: CASSPDRDYGYTF.

The CDR3: CAGGVGGGSTDTQYF. CDR3 coding DNA: TGTGCCGGTGGCGTTGGAGGAGGTAGCACAGATACGCAGTATTTT. V gene TRBV2 combines with J gene TRBJ2-3; TRBD2 is a possible D gene (5 bases). The CDR3 consists of 15 residues. Between the trimmed V and J ends, which lost 11 bases and 0 bases, there was a span of 18 bases. Germline CDR1 is SNHLY and CDR2 is FYNNEI.

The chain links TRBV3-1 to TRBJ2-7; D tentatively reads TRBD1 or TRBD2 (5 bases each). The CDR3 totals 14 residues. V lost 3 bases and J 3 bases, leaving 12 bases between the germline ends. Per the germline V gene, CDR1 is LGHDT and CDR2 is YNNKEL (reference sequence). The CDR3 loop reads CASSHGTADYEQYF. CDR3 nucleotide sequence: TGTGCCAGCAGCCATGGGACGGCAGACTACGAGCAGTACTTC.

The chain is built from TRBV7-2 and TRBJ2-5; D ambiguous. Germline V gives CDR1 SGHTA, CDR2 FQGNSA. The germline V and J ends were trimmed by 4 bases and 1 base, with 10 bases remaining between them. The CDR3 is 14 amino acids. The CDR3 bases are TGTGCCAGCAGCTCCCCCCGAATCCAAGAGACCCAGTACTTC. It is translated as CASSSPRIQETQYF.

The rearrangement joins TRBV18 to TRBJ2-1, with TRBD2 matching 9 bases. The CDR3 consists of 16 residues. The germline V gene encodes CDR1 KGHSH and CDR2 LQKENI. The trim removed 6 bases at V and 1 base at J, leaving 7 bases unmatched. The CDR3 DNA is TGTGCCAGCTCGCGCGCGGGGGGGGTATCCTACAATGAGCAGTTCTTC. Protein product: CASSRAGGVSYNEQFF.

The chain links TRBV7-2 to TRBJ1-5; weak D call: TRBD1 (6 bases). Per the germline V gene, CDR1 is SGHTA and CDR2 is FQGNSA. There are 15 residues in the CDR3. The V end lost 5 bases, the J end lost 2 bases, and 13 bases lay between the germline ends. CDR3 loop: CASSLNRAGNQPQHF. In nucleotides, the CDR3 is TGTGCCAGCAGCCTAAACAGGGCCGGCAATCAGCCCCAGCATTTT.

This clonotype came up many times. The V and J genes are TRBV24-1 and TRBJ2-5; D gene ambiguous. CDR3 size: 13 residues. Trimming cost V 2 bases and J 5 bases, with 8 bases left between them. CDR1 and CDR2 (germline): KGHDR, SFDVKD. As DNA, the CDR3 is TGTGCCACCAGTGATTGGTCCTCGGAGACCCAGTACTTC. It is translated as CATSDWSSETQYF.

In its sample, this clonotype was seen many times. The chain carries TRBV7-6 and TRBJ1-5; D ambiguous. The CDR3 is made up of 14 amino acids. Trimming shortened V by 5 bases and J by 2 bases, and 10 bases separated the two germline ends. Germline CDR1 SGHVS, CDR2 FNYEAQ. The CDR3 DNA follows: TGTGCCAGCAGCCAGAACGGGGGCAATCAGCCCCAGCATTTT. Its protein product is CASSQNGGNQPQHF.

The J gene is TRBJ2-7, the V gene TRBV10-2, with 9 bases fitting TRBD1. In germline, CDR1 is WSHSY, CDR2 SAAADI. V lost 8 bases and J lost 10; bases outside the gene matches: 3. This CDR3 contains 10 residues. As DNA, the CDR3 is TGCGCCAGCCGGGACAGGGATCAGTACTTC. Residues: CASRDRDQYF.

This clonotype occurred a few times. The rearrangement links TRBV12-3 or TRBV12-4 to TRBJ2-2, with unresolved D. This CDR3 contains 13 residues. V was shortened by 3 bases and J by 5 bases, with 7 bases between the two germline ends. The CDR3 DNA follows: TGTGCCAGCAGTTTTGTCCAAACCGGGGAGCTGTTTTTT. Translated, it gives CASSFVQTGELFF.

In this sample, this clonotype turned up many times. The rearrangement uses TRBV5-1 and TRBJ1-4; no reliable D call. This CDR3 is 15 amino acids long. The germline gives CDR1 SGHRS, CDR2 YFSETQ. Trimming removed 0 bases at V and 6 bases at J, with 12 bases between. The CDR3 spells CASSLALRSDEKLFF. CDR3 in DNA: TGCGCCAGCAGCTTGGCCCTACGGTCGGATGAAAAACTGTTTTTT.